The sequence of this T cell receptor (beta chain) was determined in a study of blood T cell repertoires in COVID-19. Germline CDR1 MDHEN, CDR2 SYDVKM. With 3 bases removed from V and 2 bases from J, the gap between germline ends came to 8 bases. CDR3 length: 13 amino acids. Only in-frame clones appear in the TCRdb table, and some are missing; sequencing was by immunoSEQ multiplex PCR. The profile shows 430,000 or so clones, 85% to 90% of them singletons. The clonotype comes from a man aged 18 to 30 with COVID-19, enrolled during active disease. The sample was peripheral blood. The chain uses TRBV28 and TRBJ2-7, with no clear D. The CDR3 protein is CASSFPVPYEQYF. For the CDR3, the DNA is TGTGCCAGCAGTTTCCCCGTTCCCTACGAGCAGTACTTC.